The 26 T cell receptor beta chains presented below share a single source sample, sequenced in a study of cytomegalovirus exposure and HLA in healthy donors. The primer mix had 60 Vbeta and 13 Jbeta primers. Clones were sequenced by immunoSEQ multiplex PCR, and TCRdb holds only the in-frame ones, with some missing. The sample includes some 130,000 clones, 60% to 85% of them seen just once. Input material: PBMCs. The receptor set was obtained from a man in his thirties or forties in good health and CMV-seronegative.

The chain employs TRBV5-1 and TRBJ1-1; D may be TRBD1 (5 bases). V dropped 4 bases and J dropped 1 base, with 11 bases sitting between them. The CDR3 covers 14 residues. CDR1 SGHRS and CDR2 YFSETQ come from the germline V gene. The CDR3 sequence is CASSPDNPNTEAFF. CDR3 DNA: TGCGCCAGCAGCCCGGACAACCCGAACACTGAAGCTTTCTTT.

The chain uses TRBV7-9 and TRBJ1-1, with D tentatively TRBD1 (6 bases). The CDR3 spans 14 residues. Germline V lookup: CDR1 SEHNR, CDR2 FQNEAQ (reference sequence). With 10 bases removed from V and 4 bases from J, the gap between germline ends came to 19 bases. CDR3 amino acids: CATGIPRGITEAFF. CDR3 sequence (DNA): TGTGCCACCGGGATCCCCAGGGGAATCACTGAAGCTTTCTTT.

The genes are TRBV6-1 and TRBJ2-7; TRBD1 matches 9 bases. The CDR3 length is 14 residues. Losses at the gene ends were 1 base for V and 3 bases for J; bases not matched to a gene: 1. CDR1 and CDR2 (germline): MNHNS, SASEGT. CDR3 sequence: CASSEGDRDYEQYF. As DNA, the CDR3 is TGTGCCAGCAGTGAAGGGGACAGGGACTACGAGCAGTACTTC.

The gene calls are TRBV5-4 and TRBJ2-6; 11 bases map to TRBD1. Trimming took 4 bases from V and 0 from J; bases not matched to a gene: 3. This CDR3 is built from 17 residues. Per germline, CDR1 SGHNT and CDR2 YYREEE (reference sequence). CDR3 DNA sequence: TGTGCCAGCAGCGCCGGGACAGGGGGCTCTGGGGCCAACGTCCTGACTTTC. Protein product: CASSAGTGGSGANVLTF.

The V call is TRBV14, the J call TRBJ1-1; possibly TRBD1 for D (6 bases). There are 18 residues in the CDR3. V was shortened by 0 bases and J by 0 bases, with 17 bases between the two germline ends. Germline V CDR1 and CDR2: SGHDN, FVKESK. The CDR3: CASSQDNRVSVMNTEAFF. The CDR3, as DNA: TGTGCCAGCAGCCAAGATAACAGGGTTAGTGTTATGAACACTGAAGCTTTCTTT. Looking up the rest from reference TRBV14 and TRBJ1-1 gives the full variable domain: EAGVTQFPSHSVIEKGQTVTLRCDPISGHDNLYWYRRVMGKEIKFLLHFVKESKQDESGMPNNRFLAERTGGTYSTLKVQPAELEDSGVYFCASSQDNRVSVMNTEAFFGQGTRLTVV.

The rearrangement joins TRBV5-1 to TRBJ2-5, with 13 bases lining up with TRBD2. The end of the DNA aligns better with TRBJ2-7, so the J call may be wrong. CDR3 length: 16 residues. Germline loops: CDR1 SGHRS, CDR2 YFSETQ. This chain's CDR3 is CASSPHGLAGASEQYF. CDR3 bases: TGCGCCAGCAGCCCCCACGGACTAGCGGGAGCCTCCGAGCAGTACTTC.

This chain links TRBV25-1 with TRBJ2-1, with D unclear. Germline values: CDR1 MGHDK, CDR2 SYGVNS. The CDR3 totals 14 residues. Trimming pared 1 base from V and 7 bases from J, leaving 11 bases between. Here the CDR3 DNA reads TGTGCCAGCAGTGAATGGTACGAGCCTAATGAGCAGTTCTTC. This translates into CASSEWYEPNEQFF.

The chain combines TRBV6-5 with TRBJ2-1, with D perhaps matching TRBD1 (5 bases). The V gene lost 4 bases and the J gene lost 7 bases, with 11 bases spanning the gap. The germline gives CDR1 MNHEY, CDR2 SVGAGI. This CDR3 contains 13 residues. This CDR3 reads CASSSTQGNEQFF. The CDR3 nucleotides are TGTGCCAGCAGTTCAACCCAGGGTAATGAGCAGTTCTTC.

The CDR3 here is CASSLPSAHSSYNSPLHF. For the CDR3, the DNA is TGTGCCAGCAGCTTACCTTCGGCCCACAGCTCCTATAATTCACCCCTCCACTTT. The chain recombines TRBV7-3 with TRBJ1-6; no definite D call. The length of the CDR3 is 18 residues. The V gene's germline CDR1 is SGHTA and CDR2 FQGTGA. V was shortened by 2 bases and J by 0 bases, with 14 bases between the two germline ends.

This clone was observed a handful of times. The chain joins TRBV19 to TRBJ1-2; tentative D call: TRBD1 (5 bases). The germline V gene encodes CDR1 LNHDA and CDR2 SQIVND (reference sequence). With 0 bases removed from V and 3 bases from J, the gap between germline ends came to 8 bases. The length of the CDR3 is 14 residues. The chain's CDR3 is CASSIEGGDYGYTF. CDR3 coding DNA: TGTGCCAGTAGTATAGAAGGAGGGGACTATGGCTACACCTTC. The complete variable domain, with remaining parts taken from reference TRBV19 and TRBJ1-2, reads DGGITQSPKYLFRKEGQNVTLSCEQNLNHDAMYWYRQDPGQGLRLIYYSQIVNDFQKGDIAEGYSVSREKKESFPLTVTSAQKNPTAFYLCASSIEGGDYGYTFGSGTRLTVV.

This clone has just one count. This chain links TRBV30 with TRBJ1-5, with a possible D match to TRBD1 (5 bases). The CDR3 loop spans 14 amino acids. CDR1 is GTSNPN, CDR2 SVGIG, per germline (reference sequence). V dropped 3 bases and J dropped 8 bases, with 17 bases sitting between them. CDR3 in DNA: TGTGCCTGGAGCGTCCAGGGAAGTGGGAAGCCCCAGCATTTT. This codes for CAWSVQGSGKPQHF. The full variable domain, rest sourced from reference TRBV30 and TRBJ1-5, is SQTIHQWPATLVQPVGSPLSLECTVEGTSNPNLYWYRQAAGRGLQLLFYSVGIGQISSEVPQNLSASRPQDRQFILSSKKLLLSDSGFYLCAWSVQGSGKPQHFGDGTRLSIL.

V is TRBV19 and J is TRBJ2-5; the D gene is possibly TRBD2 (5 bases). The DNA end is a closer match to TRBJ2-7, so the J assignment may be wrong. Germline V gene sequence: CDR1 LNHDA, CDR2 SQIVND (reference sequence). The CDR3 loop spans 14 amino acids. For the CDR3, the DNA is TGTGCCAGTAGTAGCGGAGGCAGCTACTACGAGCAGTACTTC. Encoded protein: CASSSGGSYYEQYF.

This rearrangement joins TRBV4-1 to TRBJ2-3, with 8 bases identical to TRBD2. There are 16 residues in the CDR3. With V trimmed by 0 bases and J by 1 base, 3 bases remained unmatched. The germline V gene has CDR1 MGHRA and CDR2 YSYEKL. The CDR3 loop reads CASSQDSRGGTDTQYF. In DNA, the CDR3 is TGCGCCAGCAGCCAAGATTCGCGGGGGGGCACAGATACGCAGTATTTT.

V is TRBV5-8 and J is TRBJ2-3, with TRBD2 identical over 10 bases. Trimming cost V 4 bases and J 3 bases; bases outside gene matches: 11. This CDR3 has 17 residues. From germline, CDR1 is SGHTS and CDR2 YDEGEE. CDR3 DNA sequence: TGTGCCAGCAGCAGCCCGGTGATAGCGGGGGGAACAGATACGCAGTATTTT. It encodes CASSSPVIAGGTDTQYF. The whole variable domain, filled in from reference TRBV5-8 and TRBJ2-3, reads EAGVTQSPTHLIKTRGQQATLRCSPISGHTSVYWYQQALGLGLQFLLWYDEGEERNRGNFPPRFSGRQFPNYSSELNVNALELEDSALYLCASSSPVIAGGTDTQYFGPGTRLTVL.

About this clone itself: The junction departs from germline at one end; a sequencing error may be responsible. The V call is TRBV19, the J call TRBJ1-1, with D possibly TRBD1 on 5 matching bases. This CDR3 contains 15 residues. Per the germline V gene, CDR1 is LNHDA and CDR2 is SQIVND (reference sequence). CDR3 in amino acids: CASSIRSGGWTEVFF. CDR3 nucleotide sequence: TGTGCCAGTAGTATAAGGAGTGGGGGGTGGACTGAAGTTTTCTTT.

V is TRBV2 and J is TRBJ2-7, with D hard to call. The V end lost 9 bases, the J end lost 4 bases, and 13 bases lay between the germline ends. There are 12 residues in the CDR3. The germline V gene has CDR1 SNHLY and CDR2 FYNNEI. CDR3: CASRRPDYEQYF. The CDR3 DNA sequence: TGTGCCAGTCGGCGGCCAGATTACGAGCAGTACTTC.

The rearrangement links TRBV7-2 to TRBJ2-7; 10 bases agree with TRBD2. There are 14 residues in the CDR3. CDR1 and CDR2 from the germline V gene are SGHTA and FQGNSA. Losses at the gene ends were 0 bases for V and 4 bases for J; bases not matched to a gene: 0. CDR3 coding DNA: TGTGCCAGCAGCTTAGCTAGCGGGAGGTACGAGCAGTACTTC. Translated: CASSLASGRYEQYF. Variable domain in full (rest from reference TRBV7-2 and TRBJ2-7): GAGVSQSPSNKVTEKGKDVELRCDPISGHTALYWYRQSLGQGLEFLIYFQGNSAPDKSGLPSDRFSAERTGGSVSTLTIQRTQQEDSAVYLCASSLASGRYEQYFGPGTRLTVT.

The chain recombines TRBV5-8 with TRBJ2-3, with 7 bases identical to TRBD2. This CDR3 spans 14 amino acids. Germline assignment: CDR1 SGHTS and CDR2 YDEGEE. V shed 9 bases, J shed 2 bases, and the junction held 9 bases outside the gene matches. The chain's CDR3 is CATLPGGSTDTQYF. In nucleotides, the CDR3 is TGTGCCACCCTGCCCGGGGGGTCCACAGATACGCAGTATTTT.

V gene TRBV4-2 combines with J gene TRBJ2-6, with 9 bases identical to TRBD1. V dropped 10 bases and J dropped 4; count of bases not matched to a gene: 17. CDR1 and CDR2 (germline): LGHNA, YNFKEQ. The CDR3 runs 18 residues. For the CDR3, the DNA is TGTGCCACCCCCATCACCGGGACAGGGATTTCCGGGGCCAACGTCCTGACTTTC. It encodes CATPITGTGISGANVLTF.

The chain recombines TRBV11-2 with TRBJ1-4; no clear D gene. Germline lookup yields CDR1 SGHAT and CDR2 FQNNGV. V was pared by 7 bases and J by 7 bases, with 16 bases between. This CDR3 has 14 amino acids. CDR3 protein: CASTLVRESEKLFF. CDR3 nucleotides: TGTGCCAGCACCCTGGTCCGGGAGAGTGAAAAACTGTTTTTT.

The rearrangement joins TRBV6-1 to TRBJ2-7; TRBD2 is a possible D gene (5 bases). Germline V CDR1 and CDR2: MNHNS, SASEGT. V lost 2 bases and J 2 bases, leaving 10 bases between the germline ends. The CDR3 is 14 residues long. The DNA of the CDR3 is TGTGCCAGCAGTGAATATGGGGAGACCTACGAGCAGTACTTC. This translates into CASSEYGETYEQYF.

This clone was seen just once. V gene TRBV2 combines with J gene TRBJ2-7; no clear D gene. With 3 bases removed from V and 1 base from J, the gap between germline ends came to 10 bases. The CDR3 is 14 residues long. Germline CDR1 SNHLY, CDR2 FYNNEI. The CDR3 sequence: CASSDSDWSYEQYF. Written as DNA, the CDR3 is TGTGCCAGCAGTGACTCAGACTGGTCCTACGAGCAGTACTTC.

This chain connects TRBV30 to TRBJ2-3; no clear D gene. Trimming pared 6 bases from V and 0 bases from J, leaving 10 bases between. Germline V gene data show CDR1 as GTSNPN and CDR2 as SVGIG (reference sequence). The CDR3 has 13 amino acids. The CDR3 region is CACFSRSTDTQYF. CDR3 bases: TGTGCCTGCTTTTCTAGAAGCACAGATACGCAGTATTTT.

This chain joins TRBV6-5 and TRBJ1-2, with TRBD1 matching over 10 bases. J was trimmed by 8 bases and V by 4 bases; bases with no gene match: 13. The CDR3 consists of 16 residues. In germline, CDR1 is MNHEY, CDR2 SVGAGI. The CDR3 here is CASSSSSDRGNWGYTF. The CDR3 bases are TGTGCCAGCAGTTCCTCCTCGGACAGGGGGAATTGGGGCTACACCTTC.

The J gene is TRBJ2-2, the V gene TRBV9, with a possible D match to TRBD2 (6 bases). V lost 0 bases and J 5 bases, leaving 11 bases between the germline ends. The CDR3 is 15 amino acids. Germline-derived CDR1 and CDR2 are SGDLS and YYNGEE. CDR3 sequence (DNA): TGTGCCAGCAGCGTAGGCGGGATGATGACCGGGGAGCTGTTTTTT. Translation gives CASSVGGMMTGELFF.

The genes are TRBV21-1 and TRBJ2-7; the table's D call of TRBD1 was not tested on the DNA. TRBV21-1 is listed as a pseudogene. The CDR3 contains 15 residues. The CDR3 region is CASSKERRAPYEQYF. The CDR3 DNA reads as TGTGCCAGCAGCAAGGAGCGCAGGGCCCCCTACGAGCAGTACTTC.